The next 8 T cell receptor beta chains were all read from a single sample in a study of identical twins. From the 5' RACE reads, TCRdb called clonotypes with MiXCR, one entry per CDR3 protein. Among approximately 530,000 distinct CDR3 sequences, about 22% were seen once, and the ten largest hold 0.48%. These same data were also listed under a study on yellow fever vaccine responses in identical twins.

Sequencing was done on a sample of CD4+ T cells sorted from blood. These receptors were obtained from a woman between 18 and 29 years old in good health.

DNA for the CDR3: TGCAGTGCTAGAGATTCCCGGAGGAACACTGAAGCTTTCTTT. Translated: CSARDSRRNTEAFF. The chain combines TRBV20-1 with TRBJ1-1; no firm D call. CDR1 is DFQATT and CDR2 is SNEGSKA in the germline V gene (reference sequence). The CDR3 totals 14 residues. V was clipped by 0 bases and J by 1 base, with 9 bases between them.

This clonotype was seen a handful of times. The chain links TRBV12-3 or TRBV12-4 to TRBJ2-2; D is ambiguous. This CDR3 is 11 amino acids long. V was cut by 11 bases and J by 2 bases, with 6 bases left in between. The CDR3 DNA reads TGTGCCTCCTTCAACACCGGGGAGCTGTTTTTT. Protein: CASFNTGELFF.

This chain joins TRBV10-2 and TRBJ1-6; D is uncertain. V was pared by 3 bases and J by 5 bases, with 5 bases between. The CDR3 extends over 13 amino acids. Per the germline V gene, CDR1 is WSHSY and CDR2 is SAAADI. The CDR3 DNA is TGCGCCAGCAGTGACAGACATAATTCACCCCTCCACTTT. This translates into CASSDRHNSPLHF.

This clonotype was counted at least ten times. The V call is TRBV29-1, the J call TRBJ2-1; TRBD1 matches 11 bases. CDR3 length: 14 amino acids. V shed 5 bases, J shed 6 bases, and the junction held 6 bases outside the gene matches. Germline V lookup: CDR1 SQVTM, CDR2 ANQGSEA. CDR3 DNA: TGCAGCGTTAGGACAGGGGGCAAGGGCAATGAGCAGTTCTTC. Residues: CSVRTGGKGNEQFF.

The chain recombines TRBV5-1 with TRBJ2-2; D is uncertain. V lost 2 bases, J lost 2 bases, and 7 bases lay in between. The V gene's germline CDR1 is SGHRS and CDR2 YFSETQ. The CDR3 is 14 amino acids. The CDR3 nucleotides are TGCGCCAGCAGCTTTGTCAGAAACACCGGGGAGCTGTTTTTT. Residues: CASSFVRNTGELFF.

This chain links TRBV6-1 with TRBJ2-7, with 7 bases identical to TRBD1. The V gene end was trimmed by 2 bases and the J gene end by 3 bases; junction bases not matched to a gene: 4. The CDR3 is 14 residues long. Looked up from germline, CDR1 is MNHNS and CDR2 is SASEGT. The CDR3 loop reads CASSESRQGYEQYV. CDR3 in DNA: TGTGCCAGCAGTGAAAGCCGACAGGGCTACGAGCAGTACGTC.

This clonotype showed up just a few times. The rearrangement joins TRBV10-3 to TRBJ1-1; no clear D gene. Germline-derived CDR1 and CDR2 are ENHRY and SYGVKD. The CDR3 length is 14 residues. The V gene lost 3 bases and the J gene lost 1 base, with 9 bases spanning the gap. DNA of the CDR3: TGTGCCATCAGTGAATTACTTTCGAACACTGAAGCTTTCTTT. Protein product: CAISELLSNTEAFF.

This clonotype was counted a few times. This chain uses TRBV10-3 with TRBJ2-1; possible D gene TRBD1, 6 bases. Trimming took off 8 bases at V and 9 bases at J, with 14 bases between the two ends. CDR1 and CDR2 (germline): ENHRY, SYGVKD. The CDR3 consists of 12 residues. CDR3 DNA: TGTGCCATCTACGAGGGGGTCGGTGAGCAGTTCTTC. Translated: CAIYEGVGEQFF.